This record covers a single T cell receptor beta chain. As yet, its antigen is unknown. The V gene's germline CDR1 is SEHNR and CDR2 FQNEAQ (reference sequence). CDR3 length equals 11 residues. The ends were cut back, 6 bases at V and 3 bases at J, with 3 bases in the middle. This sample stems from a study of tumor-infiltrating lymphocytes in localized non-small cell lung cancer. For the study at large: From each patient, both tumor and uninvolved lung, non-adjacent to tumor, were sampled.

Whole-study findings and limits: Available tissue quantity limited TCR sequencing to a patient subset. IM1 and IM2 tumors showed no difference in T-cell fraction. Each assay used a separate piece of the same tissue.

TCRdb's table, derived via immunoSEQ multiplex PCR, lists solely in-frame clones and lacks some. The sample holds thousands of clones; 60% to 75% are singletons and the top ten take more than 13%. The specimen was uninvolved lung tissue not adjacent to the tumor. This chain links TRBV7-9 with TRBJ2-1; D gene ambiguous. This clonotype originated in a human donor with non-small cell lung cancer. This CDR3 is CASRDYNEQFF. In DNA form, the CDR3 reads TGTGCCAGCAGGGACTACAATGAGCAGTTCTTC.